Following are 23 T cell receptor beta chains from one sample sequenced in a study of cytomegalovirus exposure and HLA in healthy donors. The PCR contained 60 Vbeta and 13 Jbeta primers. Sequencing used immunoSEQ multiplex PCR; TCRdb keeps in-frame clones, though not all of them. Of 100,000 or so clones in the sample, roughly 80% are singletons; the top ten hold roughly 4.9%. Sequencing was performed on PBMCs. These receptors originate from a female donor in good health and CMV-seropositive.

This chain joins TRBV5-1 and TRBJ1-1, with 8 bases matching TRBD1. Looked up from germline, CDR1 is SGHRS and CDR2 is YFSETQ. Trimming cost V 3 bases and J 11 bases; bases outside gene matches: 12. CDR3 length: 14 amino acids. DNA of the CDR3: TGCGCCAGCAGCTCCGACCGGACAGGGTCGTTGGCTTTCTTT. This encodes CASSSDRTGSLAFF.

CDR3 coding DNA: TGTGCCGGGGGGACAGGGCACAATTCACCCCTCCACTTT. This encodes CAGGTGHNSPLHF. V usage is TRBV30 and J usage is TRBJ1-6; TRBD1 matches 9 bases. Unmatched junction bases numbered 6, after V lost 8 bases and J lost 7 bases. The CDR3 covers 13 residues. Germline V gene data show CDR1 as GTSNPN and CDR2 as SVGIG (reference sequence).

This clone was counted a single time. The rearrangement joins TRBV7-3 to TRBJ1-2, with TRBD1 matching 7 bases. The CDR3 loop spans 13 amino acids. The V segment lost 0 bases and the J segment 7 bases; nucleotides outside the gene matches: 2. The germline gives CDR1 SGHTA, CDR2 FQGTGA. CDR3 DNA sequence: TGTGCCAGCAGCTTAACGACAGGGAGTGGCTACACCTTC. It codes for CASSLTTGSGYTF.

The chain carries TRBV5-4 and TRBJ1-6, with D possibly TRBD1 on 6 matching bases. The germline V gene encodes CDR1 SGHNT and CDR2 YYREEE (reference sequence). V shed 1 base and J shed 7 bases, with 12 bases lying between them. The CDR3 is made up of 15 amino acids. CDR3 nucleotides: TGTGCCAGCAGCTTGCCGGGTAGGGGGAATTCACCCCTCCACTTT. Its translation is CASSLPGRGNSPLHF.

In DNA, the CDR3 is TGTGCCAGCAGTTTTGGACTAGCGGGGGGGCCAGACGGGGAGCTGTTTTTT. This sequence encodes CASSFGLAGGPDGELFF. The rearrangement links TRBV27 to TRBJ2-2; 15 positions agree with TRBD2. Germline loops: CDR1 MNHEY, CDR2 SMNVEV (reference sequence). Trimming cost V 3 bases and J 7 bases; bases outside gene matches: 6. The CDR3 totals 17 residues.

V usage is TRBV11-3 and J usage is TRBJ2-2, with 8 bases aligning to TRBD1. Germline CDR1 reads SGHNT; CDR2 reads YENEEA. The CDR3 extends over 15 amino acids. Trimming removed 1 base from V and 6 bases from J; junction bases left unmatched: 4. CDR3 amino acids: CASSLGQGAPGELFF. The DNA for the CDR3 is TGTGCCAGCAGCTTAGGCCAGGGGGCCCCCGGGGAGCTGTTTTTT.

The V call is TRBV28, the J call TRBJ2-3, with 7 bases identical to TRBD1. The V gene's germline CDR1 is MDHEN and CDR2 SYDVKM. The V gene end was trimmed by 5 bases and the J gene end by 2 bases; junction bases not matched to a gene: 7. This CDR3 region has 15 residues. The chain's CDR3 is CASSTSTGNTDTQYF. Here the CDR3 DNA reads TGTGCCAGCAGTACCTCGACAGGGAACACAGATACGCAGTATTTT.

The rearrangement links TRBV27 to TRBJ2-7; tentative D call: TRBD1 (6 bases). Trimming pared 5 bases from V and 6 bases from J, leaving 11 bases between. The CDR3 is made up of 12 amino acids. Germline loops: CDR1 MNHEY, CDR2 SMNVEV (reference sequence). This chain's CDR3 is CASSITGFEQYF. CDR3 DNA sequence: TGTGCCAGCAGTATCACAGGGTTCGAGCAGTACTTC.

The chain combines TRBV4-1 with TRBJ1-4, with 7 positions matching TRBD1. This CDR3 spans 15 amino acids. The V gene's germline CDR1 is MGHRA and CDR2 YSYEKL. The J segment lost 4 bases and the V segment lost 1 base, leaving 3 bases of the junction unmatched. CDR3 bases: TGCGCCAGCAGCCAAGCGACAGGGATTAATGAAAAACTGTTTTTT. It encodes CASSQATGINEKLFF.

The rearrangement links TRBV5-5 to TRBJ1-4, with 12 bases identical to TRBD1. This CDR3 contains 16 residues. The J segment lost 13 bases and the V segment lost 3 bases, leaving 13 bases of the junction unmatched. Germline V gene data show CDR1 as SGHKS and CDR2 as YYEKEE (reference sequence). The CDR3 spells CASSYSTGTGGQLLFF. Written as DNA, the CDR3 is TGTGCCAGCAGCTACTCGACCGGGACAGGGGGCCAATTACTGTTTTTT. Together with reference TRBV5-5 and TRBJ1-4, the CDR3 gives the full variable domain: DAGVTQSPTHLIKTRGQQVTLRCSPISGHKSVSWYQQVLGQGPQFIFQYYEKEERGRGNFPDRFSARQFPNYSSELNVNALLLGDSALYLCASSYSTGTGGQLLFFGSGTQLSVL.

The chain couples TRBV11-2 to TRBJ1-2, with unresolved D. Germline-derived CDR1 and CDR2 are SGHAT and FQNNGV. Trimming cost V 7 bases and J 4 bases, with 7 bases left between them. There are 11 residues in the CDR3. DNA for the CDR3: TGTGCCAGCATCCATTCCTATGGCTACACCTTC. It encodes CASIHSYGYTF.

This clone was counted a few times. The genes are TRBV11-3 and TRBJ2-6; 10 positions match TRBD1. CDR1 and CDR2 from the germline V gene are SGHNT and YENEEA. V lost 4 bases, J lost 12 bases, and 3 bases stayed unmatched. The CDR3 is 13 residues long. The CDR3, as DNA: TGTGCCAGCAGCTCCCGGACAGGGGGCGTCCTGACTTTC. This sequence encodes CASSSRTGGVLTF.

The V gene is TRBV27, the J gene TRBJ1-1; TRBD1 matches 9 bases. This CDR3 is 18 amino acids long. The V gene end was trimmed by 1 base and the J gene end by 7 bases; junction bases not matched to a gene: 16. Germline V gives CDR1 MNHEY, CDR2 SMNVEV (reference sequence). This chain's CDR3 is CASSLYIGTGLLRGEAFF. The CDR3 DNA reads as TGTGCCAGCAGTTTATATATAGGGACAGGGCTTCTTAGGGGTGAAGCTTTCTTT.

The J gene is TRBJ2-7, the V gene TRBV14; 7 nucleotides line up with TRBD1. Germline-derived CDR1 and CDR2 are SGHDN and FVKESK. Trimming removed 0 bases from V and 4 bases from J; junction bases left unmatched: 6. The CDR3 sequence is 15 residues long. CDR3 DNA: TGTGCCAGCAGCCAAGATCCAGCGACAGGGTACGAGCAGTACTTC. As protein: CASSQDPATGYEQYF.

The V and J genes are TRBV12-2 and TRBJ1-6. TRBV12-2 represents a pseudogene. The CDR3 spans 13 residues. The CDR3 coding sequence is TGTGCAAGTCGCTTAGGACGGGTTTCACCCCTCCACTTT. Translating gives CASRLGRVSPLHF.

V and J are TRBV28 and TRBJ2-1; 13 bases fit TRBD2. The germline gives CDR1 MDHEN, CDR2 SYDVKM. Unmatched junction bases numbered 10, after V lost 7 bases and J lost 10 bases. This CDR3 spans 15 amino acids. The CDR3 sequence is CASTPGLAGSWEQFF. The CDR3 DNA sequence: TGTGCCAGCACCCCGGGACTAGCGGGATCATGGGAGCAGTTCTTC.

This chain joins TRBV5-1 and TRBJ1-2; TRBD1 is a possible D gene (6 bases). With 1 base removed from V and 8 bases from J, the gap between germline ends came to 24 bases. The CDR3 extends over 17 amino acids. Germline CDR1 reads SGHRS; CDR2 reads YFSETQ. The CDR3 region has the DNA TGCGCCAGCAGCTTGTCGGGGGGATTGTGGGGGCAGGCCGGCTACACCTTC. Residues: CASSLSGGLWGQAGYTF.

This rearrangement joins TRBV9 to TRBJ1-6, with 7 positions matching TRBD1. The CDR3 loop spans 14 amino acids. CDR1 is SGDLS, CDR2 YYNGEE, per germline. V was pared by 6 bases and J by 6 bases, with 6 bases of the junction left unmatched. The CDR3 here is CASKRDSLNSPLHF. The CDR3 DNA is TGTGCCAGCAAGAGGGACAGTCTTAATTCACCCCTCCACTTT.

The gene calls are TRBV5-1 and TRBJ1-1; TRBD1 matches 8 bases. The germline gives CDR1 SGHRS, CDR2 YFSETQ. CDR3 size: 15 residues. Trimming removed 3 bases from V and 1 base from J; junction bases left unmatched: 5. The DNA for the CDR3 is TGCGCCAGCAGCTGGGCGGGACAGGCGAACACTGAAGCTTTCTTT. Translating it yields CASSWAGQANTEAFF. Full variable domain (rest looked up from reference TRBV5-1 and TRBJ1-1): KAGVTQTPRYLIKTRGQQVTLSCSPISGHRSVSWYQQTPGQGLQFLFEYFSETQRNKGNFPGRFSGRQFSNSRSEMNVSTLELGDSALYLCASSWAGQANTEAFFGQGTRLTVV.

This clone was recorded once. J is TRBJ2-5 and V is TRBV30; D remains ambiguous. This CDR3 contains 12 residues. The germline V gene has CDR1 GTSNPN and CDR2 SVGIG (reference sequence). Trimming shortened V by 0 bases and J by 5 bases, and 7 bases separated the two germline ends. The CDR3 loop is CAWSVLVETQYF. CDR3 coding DNA: TGTGCCTGGAGTGTACTCGTGGAGACCCAGTACTTC.

The chain links TRBV29-1 to TRBJ2-1; 9 bases match TRBD1. The CDR3 consists of 12 residues. The V gene's germline CDR1 is SQVTM and CDR2 ANQGSEA. V shed 7 bases and J 5 bases; nucleotides not matched to a gene: 3. The CDR3 loop is CSAGTGNNEQFF. The CDR3, as DNA: TGCAGCGCCGGGACAGGGAACAATGAGCAGTTCTTC.

The chain recombines TRBV7-3 with TRBJ2-7, with a tentative D call TRBD2 (8 bases). The CDR3 sequence is 14 residues long. V was cut by 5 bases and J by 5 bases, with 16 bases left in between. Germline V gene lookup returns CDR1 SGHTA and CDR2 FQGTGA. This CDR3 is CASSPTGTSHEQYF. The CDR3 DNA reads as TGTGCCAGCAGCCCGACAGGGACTAGTCACGAGCAGTACTTC.

The CDR3 DNA reads as TGTGCCAGCTCCCTTTCTTCAGCGGGAGAGTGGAATGAGCAGTTCTTC. Its translation: CASSLSSAGEWNEQFF. V usage is TRBV18 and J usage is TRBJ2-1; TRBD2 aligns across 8 bases. V dropped 6 bases and J dropped 7; count of bases not matched to a gene: 14. This CDR3 has 16 residues. CDR1 and CDR2 (germline): KGHSH, LQKENI.